A selection of T cell receptor beta chains follows, all from one sample in a study of T-cell memory formation after mild COVID-19. TCRdb redid the calling of the 5' RACE reads with MiXCR, one entry per CDR3 protein. The sample shows tens of thousands of distinct CDR3 sequences, around 14% of them seen only once. The sequenced sample consisted of PBMCs or a T cell subset sorted from them (not recorded which). The receptors shown here come from an adult woman who had mild COVID-19 (a few samples of this study predate the infection). Cell type and time point are not known. Both conserved end residues are part of each CDR3. The order of the fields is V gene, CDR3 length, CDR3 protein.

>TRBV29-1|13
CSGSGGSSYEQYF
>TRBV4-1|13
CARSQSNREKLFF
>TRBV7-2|14
CASSSGGASYEQYF
>TRBV27|15
CASSFGLAGAYEQYF
>TRBV12-3/TRBV12-4|15
CASSLMAPSTYEQYF
>TRBV7-9|15
CASSPFSEFPYEQYF
>TRBV5-1|13
CASSPALGHEQYF
>TRBV6-5|12
CASSFQNTEAFF
>TRBV6-6|17
CASSYSAAGTSTDTQYF
>TRBV4-1|15
CASSPAGTGDYEQYF
>TRBV7-8|20
CASSANWVRDSGRWNNEQFF
>TRBV7-6|17
CASSFTRQGRGNQPQHF
>TRBV12-3/TRBV12-4|11
CASSLVRELFF
>TRBV7-9|14
CASSSLVRTDTQYF
>TRBV29-1|13
CSVGTGVGQPQHF
>TRBV5-1|13
CASSLYLGNEQFF
>TRBV6-5|14
CASSYYGVVDTQYF
>TRBV4-1|13
CASSQGLNYEQYF
>TRBV11-2|14
CASSQGLEMRTQYF
>TRBV6-5|14
CASSPTPGDHEQYF
>TRBV7-3|16
CASSPTQGSSYNEQFF
>TRBV12-3/TRBV12-4|13
CASSLALDTEAFF
>TRBV4-3|18
CASSQDRVTSGSYNEQFF
>TRBV14|18
CASSQGWLAGPSYNEQFF
>TRBV7-9|14
CASSPRGDPDTQYF
>TRBV5-1|18
CASSLASAREGRGNEQFF
>TRBV5-6|13
CASSSVLEAGEYF
>TRBV7-9|16
CASSRGYRAMNTEAFF
>TRBV7-8|16
CASSPPDRANTGELFF
>TRBV28|14
CASSSLITGYEQYF
>TRBV11-3|16
CASSLAGSGGYNEQFF
>TRBV27|13
CASSFVGDNEQFF
>TRBV4-1|13
CASSIYGGDEQYF
>TRBV12-3/TRBV12-4|14
CASNIAGPYNEQFF
>TRBV29-1|13
CSVVGQGTGELFF
>TRBV6-6|17
CASSYQWDSNPWDTQYF
>TRBV11-2|14
CASIPFGDYNEQFF
>TRBV2|12
CASRGQRETQYF
>TRBV5-6|16
CASSYLAVGLQETQYF
>TRBV7-9|15
CASSALVGRRETQYF
>TRBV7-9|15
CASSDRTSPTGELFF
>TRBV20-1|13
CSAPGTGAYEQYF
>TRBV12-3/TRBV12-4|16
CASRGLAGSTADTQYF
>TRBV6-2/TRBV6-3|19
CASSLGLAGGPPGTDTQYF
>TRBV12-3/TRBV12-4|18
CASSYLSGGVEYQETQYF
>TRBV28|16
CASTHGRPRNTGELFF
>TRBV12-3/TRBV12-4|12
CASSYIAYEQYF
>TRBV12-3/TRBV12-4|13
CASEGGGDTEAFF
>TRBV4-1|15
CASSHLTSGVYEQYF
>TRBV12-3/TRBV12-4|12
CASSPGQLEAFF
>TRBV6-6|13
CATAGAEYNEQFF
>TRBV27|14
CASRGSGGSYEQYF
>TRBV5-1|18
CASSLGTVSLKANYGYTF
>TRBV6-5|12
CASSYSMEGYTF
>TRBV10-3|13
CAISESKGNEQYF
>TRBV12-3/TRBV12-4|15
CASSPDLIGTGGYTF
>TRBV6-1|12
CASSEFPNEQFF
>TRBV4-1|15
CASSQNQDSNQPQHF